This T cell receptor beta chain is drawn from a study of Tregs in tolerant kidney transplant recipients. Study conclusions and caveats: Biological reproducibility was not directly addressed in this study. Expanding Tregs on activated donor B cells appeared to best identify donor-specific TCRbeta clones. Findings come from small patient numbers and require larger validation.

The V gene end was trimmed by 3 bases and the J gene end by 8 bases; junction bases not matched to a gene: 7. CDR1 and CDR2 from the germline V gene are SGHRS and YFSETQ. The length of the CDR3 is 14 residues. The nonmyeloablative bone marrow transplants came from related graft donors, with transient mixed chimerism. TCRdb keeps only in-frame clones here, not all; method: immunoSEQ multiplex PCR. The sample includes tens of thousands of clones, 90% to 95% seen only once; the top ten take around 1.6%. Notes on this clone: The antigen remains undetermined.

The receptor's source is a human patient who received a combined kidney and bone marrow transplant. A subset of T cells may come from the graft donor. The chain links TRBV5-1 to TRBJ1-4, with 7 bases matching TRBD1. The sample here was CD4+ T cells from blood (PBMCs), taken 12 months after the transplant. The CDR3 DNA is TGCGCCAGCAGCTCCAGACAGGGTGGAGAAAAACTGTTTTTT. The encoded protein is CASSSRQGGEKLFF.